The subject of this entry is one T cell receptor beta chain. The specificity of this receptor is unknown. No much larger clonotype is one base removed from it; base qualities were not supplied. This sample was taken from a study of blood T cell repertoires in COVID-19 (dated by TCRdb to the early 2020s). With regard to the full study: Samples covering the acute and convalescent phases of COVID-19 were provided by collaborators in the United States, Italy and Spain. The material from the prospective study consisted of cDNA or gDNA derived from T cells, B-cell-depleted T cells, or PBMCs. Subjects who had been exposed to COVID-19, were actively infected with it, or had recovered from it provided the deeply sampled blood TCRbeta repertoires that made up the dataset. The repertoires were made available in a free public database intended to serve as a resource for research on the immune response to SARS-CoV-2. The samples were drawn from two sources: the first 160 participants of the ongoing ImmuneRACE study, and 1,000 to 1,500 subjects contributed by 6 global collaborators. A de-identified subject ID, COVID-19 status, age in years and sex were almost always included in the sample metadata. Where available, HLA class I and class II types were taken from metadata supplied by the sample provider and were not determined by assay-based typing. Findings and caveats that apply to the study as a whole: Clinical and demographic metadata were provided uncurated, with the amount varying by source and participant.

Collaborating institutions collected whole blood in K2EDTA tubes following their own protocols. For TCRbeta analysis, collaborator samples were shipped as frozen whole blood, as isolated PBMCs, or as DNA extracted from either sample type. TCRbeta CDR3 regions were amplified from genomic DNA by means of the immunoSEQ Assay, a bias-controlled multiplex PCR. Turning to the authors' computational methods: The number of nucleated cells in each sample was estimated from the amplification of reference gene primers within the assay. Sequence reads were collapsed and filtered to measure the absolute abundance of every unique TCRbeta CDR3 rearrangement. Productive Simpson clonality was computed per sample as the square root of Simpson's diversity index over productive rearrangements. The immuneACCESS repertoire file appears here via TCRdb, limited to in-frame rearrangements. These files lack a portion of the clones; in checked studies, under half of the deficit traces to unresolved V genes, and the cause of the others is not known. V and J calls and clone size follow that table, whereas D and trimming were derived from the DNA. The table for this sample lists 400,000 to 500,000 clones; roughly 88% of them were counted only once. The ten largest clones take up more than 1.4% of the sample.

The CDR3 sequence holds 13 residues, the cysteine and phenylalanine included. The sequence is cut down to CDR3 DNA, 39 bases in frame from base 1. The CDR1 and CDR2 encoded by the germline V gene (reference sequence) are SGHAT and FQDESV. V drops 1 base and J drops 4 bases, leaving 5 bases in between. The sample consisted of peripheral blood. This receptor was identified in a woman in her twenties or thirties with active or convalescent COVID-19. Here the chain combines TRBV11-1 and TRBJ1-5; the D gene cannot be named for sure. The DNA reads as follows: TGTGCCAGCAGCTTAGAACAGAATCAGCCCCAGCATTTT. It codes for CASSLEQNQPQHF.